The 23 T cell receptor beta chains below were found in one sample sequenced in a study of blood T cell repertoires in COVID-19 (dated by TCRdb to 2018 to 2021). Library creation used the immunoSEQ multiplex PCR assay. Sourced from immuneACCESS, this table was stored by TCRdb with only in-frame sequences that have V and J called. A share of the clones is absent; for the studies checked, an unresolved V gene accounts for under half, and the remainder has no known explanation. This sample gives approximately 75,000 clones in total; roughly 82% of them show up just once. The ten largest make up around 7.2% of the sample. Sequenced: peripheral blood. The receptors originated from a human donor in a cohort sampled during active COVID-19.

This clone appeared a few times. This chain links TRBV20-1 with TRBJ1-2; no reliable D call. Germline V gives CDR1 DFQATT, CDR2 SNEGSKA (reference sequence). CDR3 length: 13 amino acids. Trimming removed 3 bases at V and 4 bases at J, with 12 bases between. The CDR3 sequence is CSASNPGIYGYTF. The CDR3 DNA is TGCAGTGCTAGTAACCCCGGGATCTATGGCTACACCTTC.

This clone was observed once. V usage is TRBV5-4 and J usage is TRBJ2-5; 10 bases map to TRBD1. This CDR3 comprises 14 residues. After removal of 3 bases from V and 5 bases from J, the junction contained 4 bases not matched to a gene. Germline V gene lookup returns CDR1 SGHNT and CDR2 YYREEE (reference sequence). Here the CDR3 reads CASSSRDRGETQYF. The DNA of the CDR3 is TGTGCCAGCAGCTCCCGGGACAGGGGTGAGACCCAGTACTTC. Variable domain in full (rest from reference TRBV5-4 and TRBJ2-5): ETGVTQSPTHLIKTRGQQVTLRCSSQSGHNTVSWYQQALGQGPQFIFQYYREEENGRGNFPPRFSGLQFPNYSSELNVNALELDDSALYLCASSSRDRGETQYFGPGTRLLVL.

This sequence joins TRBV7-3 and TRBJ2-2; tentatively, D is TRBD1 (6 bases). Per germline, CDR1 SGHTA and CDR2 FQGTGA. Trimming took off 5 bases at V and 3 bases at J, with 16 bases between the two ends. The CDR3 covers 16 residues. The CDR3 coding sequence is TGTGCCAGCAGCCCCCTGCCAGGGGCAGACACCGGGGAGCTGTTTTTT. It translates to CASSPLPGADTGELFF.

The rearrangement uses TRBV6-5 and TRBJ2-3, with D maybe TRBD1 (5 bases). Trimming removed 5 bases at V and 3 bases at J, with 12 bases between. This CDR3 region has 14 residues. CDR1 is MNHEY, CDR2 SVGAGI, per germline. The CDR3 DNA reads as TGTGCCAGCAGTCAGGCAGGGCGAACAGATACGCAGTATTTT. This encodes CASSQAGRTDTQYF.

The V gene is TRBV7-9, the J gene TRBJ1-6, with a weak D call TRBD1 (5 bases). The V gene's germline CDR1 is SEHNR and CDR2 FQNEAQ (reference sequence). The CDR3 is made up of 14 amino acids. V was shortened by 6 bases and J by 5 bases, with 11 bases between the two germline ends. CDR3 coding DNA: TGTGCCAGCAGGATACCGGGGGATAATTCACCCCTCCACTTT. It yields the protein CASRIPGDNSPLHF.

This rearrangement joins TRBV5-1 to TRBJ1-4, with a weak D call TRBD1 (5 bases). The CDR3 spans 13 residues. The V gene's germline CDR1 is SGHRS and CDR2 YFSETQ. V lost 4 bases to trimming and J lost 7 bases, with 11 bases between them. CDR3 sequence: CASSLGHIEKLFF. The CDR3 region has the DNA TGCGCCAGCAGCCTCGGACATATTGAAAAACTGTTTTTT.

The genes are TRBV4-2 and TRBJ2-7; D is unresolved. Germline V lookup: CDR1 LGHNA, CDR2 YNFKEQ. CDR3 size: 14 residues. Trimming took off 0 bases at V and 2 bases at J, with 8 bases between the two ends. CDR3 amino acids: CASSQDVRAYEQYF. The CDR3 nucleotides read TGTGCCAGCAGCCAAGATGTGCGTGCCTACGAGCAGTACTTC.

The V gene is TRBV4-2, the J gene TRBJ1-2; a weak D match, TRBD1 (5 bases). V gave up 0 bases and J gave up 6 bases, with 5 bases separating them. The CDR3 is made up of 12 amino acids. Germline-derived CDR1 and CDR2 are LGHNA and YNFKEQ. The CDR3 is CASSQEGDGYTF. CDR3 coding DNA: TGTGCCAGCAGCCAAGAAGGGGATGGCTACACCTTC.

V usage is TRBV18 and J usage is TRBJ1-2; D possibly corresponds to TRBD1 (6 bases). The CDR3 has 15 amino acids. Germline V lookup: CDR1 KGHSH, CDR2 LQKENI. The V end lost 1 base, the J end lost 8 bases, and 17 bases lay between the germline ends. This CDR3 reads CASSPRESTGKGYTF. The CDR3 DNA is TGTGCCAGCTCACCACGAGAATCTACAGGGAAGGGCTACACCTTC.

The sample holds one count of this clone. The chain recombines TRBV19 with TRBJ1-2; TRBD1 matches at 12 bases. This CDR3 has 18 amino acids. The germline V gene encodes CDR1 LNHDA and CDR2 SQIVND (reference sequence). Germline trimming cut 5 bases from V and 8 bases from J; bases unmatched to any gene: 18. The CDR3 sequence: CASSALLTGTGGNRGYTF. In DNA, the CDR3 is TGTGCCAGTAGTGCACTACTCACCGGGACAGGGGGCAACCGAGGCTACACCTTC. The full variable domain, its missing parts supplied by reference TRBV19 and TRBJ1-2, is DGGITQSPKYLFRKEGQNVTLSCEQNLNHDAMYWYRQDPGQGLRLIYYSQIVNDFQKGDIAEGYSVSREKKESFPLTVTSAQKNPTAFYLCASSALLTGTGGNRGYTFGSGTRLTVV.

The chain uses TRBV7-6 and TRBJ2-7; 15 bases align to TRBD2. With 0 bases clipped from V and 2 bases from J, the junction kept 5 bases outside the gene matches. Germline lookup yields CDR1 SGHVS and CDR2 FNYEAQ. The CDR3 length is 18 residues. The CDR3 DNA reads as TGTGCCAGCAGCTTAGCCCTAGGACTAGCGGGGGGGCCCTACGAGCAGTACTTC. Translating gives CASSLALGLAGGPYEQYF.

This clone has a handful of counts. V and J are TRBV5-1 and TRBJ2-7; possible D gene TRBD2, 5 bases. This CDR3 has 13 residues. Looked up from germline, CDR1 is SGHRS and CDR2 is YFSETQ. V was clipped by 1 base and J by 7 bases, with 12 bases between them. Here the CDR3 DNA reads TGCGCCAGCAGCTTGATGGAATCGGGGGAGCAGTACTTC. As protein: CASSLMESGEQYF.

The DNA of the CDR3 is TGTGCCAGCAGCCGGGACAGGGGAGCTCTCTCTGGGGCCAACGTCCTGACTTTC. Translated, it gives CASSRDRGALSGANVLTF. The chain combines TRBV6-4 with TRBJ2-6; TRBD1 matches at 10 bases. The germline V gene has CDR1 MRHNA and CDR2 SNTAGT. This CDR3 comprises 18 residues. After removal of 6 bases from V and 0 bases from J, the junction contained 8 bases not matched to a gene.

A single count supports this clone. This chain connects TRBV18 to TRBJ1-4; maybe TRBD1 (5 bases). Germline CDR1 is KGHSH and CDR2 is LQKENI. Trimming removed 3 bases from V and 6 bases from J, with 14 bases in between. There are 15 residues in the CDR3. The CDR3 reads CASSPAQGGDEKLFF. CDR3 DNA: TGTGCCAGCTCACCCGCCCAGGGAGGTGATGAAAAACTGTTTTTT. Full variable domain (missing parts from reference TRBV18 and TRBJ1-4): NAGVMQNPRHLVRRRGQEARLRCSPMKGHSHVYWYRQLPEEGLKFMVYLQKENIIDESGMPKERFSAEFPKEGPSILRIQQVVRGDSAAYFCASSPAQGGDEKLFFGSGTQLSVL.

The chain has TRBV5-1 and TRBJ2-7; 12 bases map to TRBD1. J lost 2 bases, V lost 4 bases, and 4 bases had no gene match. Germline-derived CDR1 and CDR2 are SGHRS and YFSETQ. The CDR3 totals 15 residues. For the CDR3, the DNA is TGCGCCAGCAGCGTCCGGGACAGGGGGCCCTACGAGCAGTACTTC. Protein product: CASSVRDRGPYEQYF.

The genes are TRBV30 and TRBJ2-5; 10 bases align to TRBD1. Germline CDR1 is GTSNPN and CDR2 is SVGIG (reference sequence). This CDR3 comprises 14 residues. With 4 bases clipped from V and 3 bases from J, the junction kept 5 bases outside the gene matches. The DNA for the CDR3 is TGTGCCTGGACCAAAGGGACAGGGGAAGAGACCCAGTACTTC. Encoded protein: CAWTKGTGEETQYF.

The J gene is TRBJ2-7, the V gene TRBV18; tentative D call: TRBD2 (5 bases). Trimming removed 1 base from V and 5 bases from J, with 21 bases in between. Per the germline V gene, CDR1 is KGHSH and CDR2 is LQKENI. The CDR3 runs 17 residues. CDR3 coding DNA: TGTGCCAGCTCACCACTAGCACTCACTAGGGTTACTAACGAGCAGTACTTC. The encoded protein is CASSPLALTRVTNEQYF.

The V and J genes are TRBV6-6 and TRBJ2-5; D is possibly TRBD2 (5 bases). V lost 0 bases, J lost 5 bases, and 16 bases lay in between. Germline assignment: CDR1 MNHNY and CDR2 SVGAGI (reference sequence). The CDR3 runs 16 residues. CDR3 sequence reads: CASSYSFSSWEETQYF. Written as DNA, the CDR3 is TGTGCCAGCAGTTACTCGTTCTCTTCTTGGGAGGAGACCCAGTACTTC.

The chain links TRBV19 to TRBJ1-1, with TRBD1 as a possible D gene (6 bases). V shed 6 bases and J shed 1 base, with 12 bases lying between them. In germline, CDR1 is LNHDA, CDR2 SQIVND (reference sequence). This CDR3 contains 14 residues. The CDR3 loop reads CASRGTQGNTEAFF. The DNA of the CDR3 is TGTGCCAGTAGGGGGACACAGGGGAACACTGAAGCTTTCTTT.

This chain connects TRBV19 to TRBJ2-2; 7 nucleotides align to TRBD1. Germline loops: CDR1 LNHDA, CDR2 SQIVND (reference sequence). The CDR3 contains 14 residues. V lost 6 bases and J lost 4; bases outside the gene matches: 5. The CDR3 DNA sequence: TGTGCCAGTAGGACAGGGCCTGCCACCGGGGAGCTGTTTTTT. Residues: CASRTGPATGELFF.

This clone came up once. The chain employs TRBV27 and TRBJ1-5; TRBD1 is a possible D gene (6 bases). The CDR3 is 17 residues long. Per the germline V gene, CDR1 is MNHEY and CDR2 is SMNVEV (reference sequence). Trimming removed 4 bases at V and 8 bases at J, with 24 bases between. The CDR3 coding sequence is TGTGCCAGCAGTTGGCTTCCTCTTAAAGGGGGGGACAAGCCCCAGCATTTT. This encodes CASSWLPLKGGDKPQHF.

For the CDR3, the DNA is TGTGCCAGCAGTGGAGGGGGGGTCACTGAAGCTTTCTTT. It translates to CASSGGGVTEAFF. The chain carries TRBV2 and TRBJ1-1, with D perhaps TRBD1 (6 bases). The CDR3 is made up of 13 amino acids. V was pared by 4 bases and J by 4 bases, with 10 bases between. The germline gives CDR1 SNHLY, CDR2 FYNNEI.

In regard to this clone: Different DNA sequences within this sample yield the same CDR3. This sequence joins TRBV19 and TRBJ2-7; a weak D match, TRBD1 (6 bases). CDR1 and CDR2 (germline): LNHDA, SQIVND (reference sequence). Trimming removed 10 bases from V and 2 bases from J, with 12 bases in between. The CDR3 runs to 12 residues. The CDR3 protein is CATSDRTYEQYF. DNA of the CDR3: TGTGCCACTTCGGACAGAACCTACGAGCAGTACTTC.